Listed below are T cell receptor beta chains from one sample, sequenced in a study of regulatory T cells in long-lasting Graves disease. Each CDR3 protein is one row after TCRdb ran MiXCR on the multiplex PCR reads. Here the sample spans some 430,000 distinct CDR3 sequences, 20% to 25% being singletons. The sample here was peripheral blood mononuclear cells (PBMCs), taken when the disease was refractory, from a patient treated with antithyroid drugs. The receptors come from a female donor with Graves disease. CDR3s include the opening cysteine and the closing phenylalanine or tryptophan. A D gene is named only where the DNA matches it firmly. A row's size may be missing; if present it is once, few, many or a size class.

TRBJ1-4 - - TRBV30 CAWSVQGGREKLFF TGTGCCTGGAGTGTACAGGGAGGAAGGGAAAAACTGTTTTTT
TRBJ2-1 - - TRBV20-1 CSARDGGDEQFF TGCAGTGCTAGAGATGGCGGGGATGAGCAGTTCTTC
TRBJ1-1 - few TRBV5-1 CASSLSGYTEAFF TGCGCCAGCAGCTTGTCCGGGTACACTGAAGCTTTCTTT
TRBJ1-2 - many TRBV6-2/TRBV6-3 CASSPRRTTNYGYTF TGTGCCAGCAGTCCACGTCGGACGACTAACTATGGCTACACCTTC
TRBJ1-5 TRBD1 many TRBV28 CASSSAGTGRNQPQHF TGTGCCAGCAGTTCTGCCGGGACAGGACGCAATCAGCCCCAGCATTTT
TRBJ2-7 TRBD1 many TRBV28 CASRDRGPYEQYF TGTGCCAGCCGGGACAGGGGGCCGTACGAGCAGTACTTC
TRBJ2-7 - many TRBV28 CASSYGIRAVYEQYF TGTGCCAGCAGTTATGGGATCCGGGCCGTTTACGAGCAGTACTTC
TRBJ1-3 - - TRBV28 CASSSAGTSHSGNTIYF TGTGCCAGCAGTTCCGCCGGGACTTCTCACTCTGGAAACACCATATATTTT
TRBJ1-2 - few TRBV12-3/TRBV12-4 CASSLAPWGGNYGYTF TGTGCCAGCAGTTTAGCTCCTTGGGGGGGGAACTATGGCTACACCTTC
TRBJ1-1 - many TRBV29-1 CSVVDRQEMNTEAFF TGCAGCGTTGTAGATCGGCAGGAGATGAACACTGAAGCTTTCTTT
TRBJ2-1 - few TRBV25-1 CASSEFRDSYNEQFF TGTGCCAGCAGTGAATTCAGGGACTCCTACAATGAGCAGTTCTTC
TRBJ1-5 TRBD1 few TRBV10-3 CATSPGGGLILSNQPQHF TGTGCCACCTCACCGGGAGGGGGCTTAATCCTGAGCAATCAGCCCCAGCATTTT
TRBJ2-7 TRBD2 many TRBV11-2 CASSGTSVYSYEQYF TGTGCCAGCAGCGGAACTAGCGTATACTCCTACGAGCAGTACTTC
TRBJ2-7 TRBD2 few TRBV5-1 CASSYELAGSSYEQYF TGCGCCAGCAGCTATGAACTAGCGGGTAGCTCCTACGAGCAGTACTTC
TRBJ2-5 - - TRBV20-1 CSANRGTPPFSQYF TGCAGTGCCAACCGGGGGACACCCCCTTTTAGCCAGTACTTC
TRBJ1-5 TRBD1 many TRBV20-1 CSALTGEGNQPQHF TGCAGTGCGCTGACAGGGGAGGGCAATCAGCCCCAGCATTTT